The 15 T cell receptor beta chains below were found in one sample sequenced in a study of cytomegalovirus exposure and HLA in healthy donors. In the PCR, 60 Vbeta and 13 Jbeta primers were used. Sequenced by immunoSEQ multiplex PCR; TCRdb stores in-frame clones only, minus some. The table shows under 200,000 clones, with approximately 82% occurring only once. The sample comprised PBMCs. These receptors came from a man aged 45-65 years in good health and CMV-seropositive.

The chain recombines TRBV11-2 with TRBJ2-3; 9 positions match TRBD1. CDR3 length: 15 amino acids. Germline lookup yields CDR1 SGHAT and CDR2 FQNNGV. Trimming took 4 bases from V and 3 from J; bases not matched to a gene: 5. The CDR3 is CASSYRTGVTDTQYF. The CDR3 DNA sequence: TGTGCCAGCAGCTACAGGACAGGGGTTACAGATACGCAGTATTTT. The full variable domain, in which reference TRBV11-2 and TRBJ2-3 provide the parts outside the CDR3, is EAGVAQSPRYKIIEKRQSVAFWCNPISGHATLYWYQQILGQGPKLLIQFQNNGVVDDSQLPKDRFSAERLKGVDSTLKIQPAKLEDSAVYLCASSYRTGVTDTQYFGPGTRLTVL.

This chain links TRBV7-9 with TRBJ1-4; 7 bases line up with TRBD1. The CDR3 consists of 15 residues. J gave up 3 bases and V 4 bases, and 5 bases lay outside the gene matches. CDR1 is SEHNR and CDR2 is FQNEAQ in the germline V gene (reference sequence). The CDR3 region has the DNA TGTGCCAGCAGCTACCCTCAGGGGGCTAATGAAAAACTGTTTTTT. Its protein product is CASSYPQGANEKLFF. Full variable domain (rest looked up from reference TRBV7-9 and TRBJ1-4): DTGVSQNPRHKITKRGQNVTFRCDPISEHNRLYWYRQTLGQGPEFLTYFQNEAQLEKSRLLSDRFSAERPKGSFSTLEIQRTEQGDSAMYLCASSYPQGANEKLFFGSGTQLSVL.

The J gene is TRBJ2-1, the V gene TRBV19, with D possibly matching TRBD1 (6 bases). Germline V gene lookup returns CDR1 LNHDA and CDR2 SQIVND (reference sequence). Trimming took off 2 bases at V and 6 bases at J, with 23 bases between the two ends. CDR3 length: 18 residues. CDR3 nucleotides: TGTGCCAGTAGTATAACTTCACACTCAGGACAGAGATTCAATGAGCAGTTCTTC. Amino acid sequence: CASSITSHSGQRFNEQFF.

This sequence joins TRBV5-6 and TRBJ2-1; 10 bases line up with TRBD2. After removal of 4 bases from V and 9 bases from J, the junction contained 13 bases not matched to a gene. Germline assignment: CDR1 SGHDT and CDR2 YYEEEE. The CDR3 runs to 16 residues. CDR3 region: CASSPGPSGRAAEQFF. As DNA, the CDR3 is TGTGCCAGCAGCCCGGGGCCCAGCGGGAGGGCAGCTGAGCAGTTCTTC.

V usage is TRBV4-1 and J usage is TRBJ1-5; D might be TRBD1 (5 bases). Germline assignment: CDR1 MGHRA and CDR2 YSYEKL. The CDR3 totals 15 residues. V lost 5 bases to trimming and J lost 0 bases, with 11 bases between them. CDR3 bases: TGCGCCAGCAGCGTACGGGGGGATAGCAATCAGCCCCAGCATTTT. Protein: CASSVRGDSNQPQHF.

The J gene is TRBJ1-4, the V gene TRBV6-6; the match to TRBD1 covers 7 bases. CDR1 is MNHNY, CDR2 SVGAGI, per germline (reference sequence). The CDR3 is 13 residues long. The V and J ends lost 6 bases and 5 bases, in that order; junction bases with no gene match: 3. CDR3 in DNA: TGTGCCAGCAGAGGACAGGAAAATGAAAAACTGTTTTTT. It translates to CASRGQENEKLFF.

The chain uses TRBV6-1 and TRBJ1-2; D might be TRBD1 (5 bases). CDR1 is MNHNS and CDR2 is SASEGT in the germline V gene. This CDR3 contains 13 residues. With 6 bases removed from V and 8 bases from J, the gap between germline ends came to 16 bases. The CDR3 nucleotides are TGTGCCAGCAGCGACTCAGGGCGTTGGGGCTACACCTTC. The encoded protein is CASSDSGRWGYTF.

The chain couples TRBV6-5 to TRBJ1-3; no reliable D call. Trimming left V 2 bases short and J 0 bases short, with 11 bases between. Looked up from germline, CDR1 is MNHEY and CDR2 is SVGAGI. There are 16 residues in the CDR3. CDR3 coding DNA: TGTGCCAGCAGTTACCGGGGTAGCGGCTCTGGAAACACCATATATTTT. Residues: CASSYRGSGSGNTIYF.

The chain couples TRBV4-1 to TRBJ1-6; maybe TRBD1 (6 bases). Deletions cut 7 bases from V and 10 bases from J, with 23 bases between. CDR1 and CDR2 (germline): MGHRA, YSYEKL. The CDR3 consists of 16 residues. The CDR3 DNA is TGCGCCAGCACCTCAAGCGAGGTAGAGGGGGTCTCACCCCTCCACTTT. This codes for CASTSSEVEGVSPLHF.

The chain uses TRBV7-9 and TRBJ1-2; the D gene is possibly TRBD1 (6 bases). Trimming pared 5 bases from V and 0 bases from J, leaving 13 bases between. Germline V gives CDR1 SEHNR, CDR2 FQNEAQ (reference sequence). The CDR3 contains 15 residues. The CDR3 DNA reads TGTGCCAGCAGCCCCCCGCGGGGGCCTAACTATGGCTACACCTTC. Its protein product is CASSPPRGPNYGYTF.

V usage is TRBV30 and J usage is TRBJ2-3, with 7 bases matching TRBD2. Germline values: CDR1 GTSNPN, CDR2 SVGIG (reference sequence). The CDR3 contains 15 residues. V gave up 6 bases and J gave up 6 bases; unmatched junction bases: 15. The CDR3 sequence: CACLGGSGLTDTQYF. The CDR3 DNA sequence: TGTGCCTGCCTCGGGGGTAGCGGGTTAACGGATACGCAGTATTTT.

This clone was found a few times. The rearrangement joins TRBV5-8 to TRBJ2-5, with D hard to call. Germline CDR1 is SGHTS and CDR2 is YDEGEE. The CDR3 consists of 14 residues. V lost 2 bases, J lost 4 bases, and 12 bases lay in between. The CDR3 sequence is CASSLAPGGETQYF. CDR3 coding DNA: TGTGCCAGCAGCTTAGCCCCTGGTGGAGAGACCCAGTACTTC.

V usage is TRBV6-1 and J usage is TRBJ1-2; TRBD1 might be the D (6 bases). Germline values: CDR1 MNHNS, CDR2 SASEGT. V was pared by 1 base and J by 5 bases, with 14 bases between. The CDR3 consists of 15 residues. The CDR3 here is CASSEGSAGVYGYTF. As DNA, the CDR3 is TGTGCCAGCAGTGAAGGGTCAGCAGGGGTATATGGCTACACCTTC.

This chain links TRBV6-6 with TRBJ1-4, with a tentative D call TRBD1 (6 bases). V was cut by 2 bases and J by 12 bases, with 7 bases left in between. The CDR3 consists of 11 residues. The germline CDR1 and CDR2 sequences are MNHNY and SVGAGI (reference sequence). CDR3 sequence (DNA): TGTGCCAGCAGTTACAACAGGGAACTGTTTTTT. It specifies CASSYNRELFF.

This chain connects TRBV7-9 to TRBJ2-7, with a weak D call TRBD1 (5 bases). Germline-derived CDR1 and CDR2 are SEHNR and FQNEAQ (reference sequence). The length of the CDR3 is 13 residues. V was clipped by 5 bases and J by 0 bases, with 8 bases between them. CDR3 bases: TGTGCCAGCAGCCAGGGTCTCTCCTACGAGCAGTACTTC. Translated: CASSQGLSYEQYF.